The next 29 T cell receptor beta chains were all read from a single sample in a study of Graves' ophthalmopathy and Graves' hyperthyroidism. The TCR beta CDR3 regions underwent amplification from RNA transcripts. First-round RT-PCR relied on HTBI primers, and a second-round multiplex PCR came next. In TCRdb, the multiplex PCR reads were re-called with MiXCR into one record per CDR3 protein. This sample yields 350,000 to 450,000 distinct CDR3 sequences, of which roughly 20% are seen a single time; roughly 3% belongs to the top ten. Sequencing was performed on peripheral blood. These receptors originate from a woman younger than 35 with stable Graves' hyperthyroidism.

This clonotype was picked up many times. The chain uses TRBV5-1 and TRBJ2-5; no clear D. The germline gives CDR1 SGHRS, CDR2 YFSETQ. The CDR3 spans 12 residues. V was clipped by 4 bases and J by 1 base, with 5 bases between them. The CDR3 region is CASSVPQETQYF. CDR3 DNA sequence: TGCGCCAGCAGCGTACCCCAAGAGACCCAGTACTTC.

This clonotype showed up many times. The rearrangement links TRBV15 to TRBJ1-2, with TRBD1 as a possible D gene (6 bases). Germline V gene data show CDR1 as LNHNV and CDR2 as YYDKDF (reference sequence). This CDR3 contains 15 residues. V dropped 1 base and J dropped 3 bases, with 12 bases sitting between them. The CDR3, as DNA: TGTGCCACCAGCAGAGCAGACAGGCTTCACTATGGCTACACCTTC. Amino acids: CATSRADRLHYGYTF.

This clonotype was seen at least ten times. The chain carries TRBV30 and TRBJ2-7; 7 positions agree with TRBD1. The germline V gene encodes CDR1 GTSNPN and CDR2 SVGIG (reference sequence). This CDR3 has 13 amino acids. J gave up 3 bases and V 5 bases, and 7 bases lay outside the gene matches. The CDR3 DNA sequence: TGTGCCTGGGGAAGACAGGGCCGCTACGAGCAGTACTTC. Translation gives CAWGRQGRYEQYF. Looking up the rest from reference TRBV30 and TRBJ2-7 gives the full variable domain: SQTIHQWPATLVQPVGSPLSLECTVEGTSNPNLYWYRQAAGRGLQLLFYSVGIGQISSEVPQNLSASRPQDRQFILSSKKLLLSDSGFYLCAWGRQGRYEQYFGPGTRLTVT.

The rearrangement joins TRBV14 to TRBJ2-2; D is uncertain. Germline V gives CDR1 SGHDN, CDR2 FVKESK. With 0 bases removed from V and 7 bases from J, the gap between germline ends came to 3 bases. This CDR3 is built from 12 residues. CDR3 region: CASSQDFGELFF. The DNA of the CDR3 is TGTGCCAGCAGCCAAGACTTCGGGGAGCTGTTTTTT. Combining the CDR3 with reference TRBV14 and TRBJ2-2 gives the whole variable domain EAGVTQFPSHSVIEKGQTVTLRCDPISGHDNLYWYRRVMGKEIKFLLHFVKESKQDESGMPNNRFLAERTGGTYSTLKVQPAELEDSGVYFCASSQDFGELFFGEGSRLTVL.

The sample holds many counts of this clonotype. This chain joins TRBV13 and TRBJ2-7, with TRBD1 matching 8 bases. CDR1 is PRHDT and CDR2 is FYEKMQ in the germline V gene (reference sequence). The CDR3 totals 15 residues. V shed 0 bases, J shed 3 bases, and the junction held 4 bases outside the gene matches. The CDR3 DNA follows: TGTGCCAGCAGCTTAGGACAGGGGGTCTTCTACGAGCAGTACTTC. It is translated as CASSLGQGVFYEQYF. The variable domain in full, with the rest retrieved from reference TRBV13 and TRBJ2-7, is AAGVIQSPRHLIKEKRETATLKCYPIPRHDTVYWYQQGPGQDPQFLISFYEKMQSDKGSIPDRFSAQQFSDYHSELNMSSLELGDSALYFCASSLGQGVFYEQYFGPGTRLTVT.

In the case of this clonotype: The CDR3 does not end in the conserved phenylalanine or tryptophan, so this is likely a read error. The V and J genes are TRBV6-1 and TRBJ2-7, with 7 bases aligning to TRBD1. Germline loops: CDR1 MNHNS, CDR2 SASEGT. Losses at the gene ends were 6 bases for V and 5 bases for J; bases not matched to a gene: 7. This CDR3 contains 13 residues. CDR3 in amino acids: CASRQGLVNEQYL. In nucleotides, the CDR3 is TGTGCCAGCAGACAGGGGTTGGTGAACGAGCAGTACCTC.

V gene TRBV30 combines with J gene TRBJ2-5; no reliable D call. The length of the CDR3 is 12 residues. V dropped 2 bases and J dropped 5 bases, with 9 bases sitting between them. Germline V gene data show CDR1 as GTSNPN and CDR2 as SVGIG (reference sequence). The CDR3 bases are TGTGCCTGGAGTCCAGAGTGGGAGACCCAGTACTTC. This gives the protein CAWSPEWETQYF.

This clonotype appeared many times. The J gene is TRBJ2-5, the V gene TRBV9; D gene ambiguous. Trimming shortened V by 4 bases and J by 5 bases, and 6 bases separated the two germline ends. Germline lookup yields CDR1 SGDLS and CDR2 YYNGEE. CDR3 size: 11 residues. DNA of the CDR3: TGTGCCAGCAGCACCGGGGAGACCCAGTACTTC. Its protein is CASSTGETQYF.

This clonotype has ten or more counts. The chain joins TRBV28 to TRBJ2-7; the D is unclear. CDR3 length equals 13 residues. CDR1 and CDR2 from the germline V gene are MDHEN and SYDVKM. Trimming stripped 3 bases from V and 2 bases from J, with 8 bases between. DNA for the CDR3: TGTGCCAGCAGTTTTAGCAGGCCCTACGAGCAGTACTTC. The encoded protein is CASSFSRPYEQYF. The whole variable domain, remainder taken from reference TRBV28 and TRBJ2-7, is DVKVTQSSRYLVKRTGEKVFLECVQDMDHENMFWYRQDPGLGLRLIYFSYDVKMKEKGDIPEGYSVSREKKERFSLILESASTNQTSMYLCASSFSRPYEQYFGPGTRLTVT.

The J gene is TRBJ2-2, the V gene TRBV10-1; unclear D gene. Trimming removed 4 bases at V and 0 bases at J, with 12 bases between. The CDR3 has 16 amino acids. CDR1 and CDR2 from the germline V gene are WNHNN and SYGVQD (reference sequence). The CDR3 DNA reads TGCGCCAGCAGTGCGAGCGCCGACGCGAACACCGGGGAGCTGTTTTTT. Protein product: CASSASADANTGELFF.

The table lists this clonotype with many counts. The CDR3 DNA is TGTGCCAGCAGAAGACAGAACACTGAAGCTTTCTTT. Amino acid sequence: CASRRQNTEAFF. The chain recombines TRBV6-2 or TRBV6-3 with TRBJ1-1; D gene uncertain. Germline loops: CDR1 MNHEY, CDR2 SVGEGT. The CDR3 spans 12 residues. V lost 6 bases, J lost 1 base, and 6 bases lay in between.

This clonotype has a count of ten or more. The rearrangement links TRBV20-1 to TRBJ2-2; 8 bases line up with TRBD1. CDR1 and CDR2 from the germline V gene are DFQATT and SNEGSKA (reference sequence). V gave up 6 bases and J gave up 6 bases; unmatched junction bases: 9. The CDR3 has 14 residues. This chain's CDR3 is CSAPRQGMAGELFF. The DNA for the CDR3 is TGCAGTGCCCCCAGACAGGGGATGGCCGGGGAGCTGTTTTTT.

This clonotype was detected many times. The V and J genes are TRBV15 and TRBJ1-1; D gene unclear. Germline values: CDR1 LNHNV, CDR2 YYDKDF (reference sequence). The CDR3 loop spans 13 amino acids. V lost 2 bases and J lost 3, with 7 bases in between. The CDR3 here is CATSRNRYTEAFF. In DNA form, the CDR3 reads TGTGCCACCAGCAGAAACAGATACACTGAAGCTTTCTTT.

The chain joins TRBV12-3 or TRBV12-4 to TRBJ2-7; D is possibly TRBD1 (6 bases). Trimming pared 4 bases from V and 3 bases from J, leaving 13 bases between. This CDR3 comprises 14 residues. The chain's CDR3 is CASSSPTGIYEQYF. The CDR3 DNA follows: TGTGCCAGCAGTTCGCCTACAGGGATCTACGAGCAGTACTTC.

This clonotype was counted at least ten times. The CDR3 nucleotides read TGTGCCAGCAGTTATCCCGGACTAGGCGGCTACACCTTC. It specifies CASSYPGLGGYTF. The J gene is TRBJ1-2, the V gene TRBV6-2 or TRBV6-3; D unresolved. The CDR3 extends over 13 amino acids. Germline V gene lookup returns CDR1 MNHEY and CDR2 SVGEGT. Trimming shortened V by 3 bases and J by 8 bases, and 13 bases separated the two germline ends.

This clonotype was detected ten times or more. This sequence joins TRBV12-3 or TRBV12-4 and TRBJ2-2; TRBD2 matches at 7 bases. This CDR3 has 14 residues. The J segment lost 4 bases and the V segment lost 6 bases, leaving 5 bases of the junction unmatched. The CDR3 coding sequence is TGTGCCAGCAGCCCCGGACTAGGCACCGGGGAGCTGTTTTTT. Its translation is CASSPGLGTGELFF.

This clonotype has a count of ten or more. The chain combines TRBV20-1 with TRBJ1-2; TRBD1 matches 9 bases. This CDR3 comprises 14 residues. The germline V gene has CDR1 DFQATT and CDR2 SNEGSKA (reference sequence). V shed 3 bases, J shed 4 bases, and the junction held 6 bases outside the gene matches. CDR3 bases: TGCAGTGCTAGCCTCACAGGGGGCATCTATGGCTACACCTTC. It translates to CSASLTGGIYGYTF.

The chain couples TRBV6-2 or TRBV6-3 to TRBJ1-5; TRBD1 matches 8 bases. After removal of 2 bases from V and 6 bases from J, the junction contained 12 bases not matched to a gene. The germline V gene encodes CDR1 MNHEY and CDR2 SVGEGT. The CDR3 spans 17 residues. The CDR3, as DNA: TGTGCCAGCAGTTACGACACGGGGACAGGCCATTTTCAGCCCCAGCATTTT. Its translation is CASSYDTGTGHFQPQHF.

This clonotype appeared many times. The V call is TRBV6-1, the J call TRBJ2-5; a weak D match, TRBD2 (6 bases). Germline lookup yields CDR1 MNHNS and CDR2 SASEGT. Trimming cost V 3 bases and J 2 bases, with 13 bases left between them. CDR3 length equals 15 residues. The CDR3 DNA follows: TGTGCCAGCAGTGACATGGGACTTACACAAGAGACCCAGTACTTC. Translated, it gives CASSDMGLTQETQYF.

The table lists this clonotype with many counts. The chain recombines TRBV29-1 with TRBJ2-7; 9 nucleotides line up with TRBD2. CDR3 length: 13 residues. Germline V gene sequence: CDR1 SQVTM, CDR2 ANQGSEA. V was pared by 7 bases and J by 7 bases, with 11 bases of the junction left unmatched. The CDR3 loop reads CSAKLAGAMEQYF. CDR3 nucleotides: TGCAGCGCCAAATTAGCGGGAGCCATGGAGCAGTACTTC.

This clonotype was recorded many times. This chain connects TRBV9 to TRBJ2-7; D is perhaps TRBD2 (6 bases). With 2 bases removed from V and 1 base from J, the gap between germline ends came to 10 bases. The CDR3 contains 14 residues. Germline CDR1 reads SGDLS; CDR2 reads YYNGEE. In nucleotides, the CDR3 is TGTGCCAGCAGCGTTTTAGCGGCATCCTACGAGCAGTACTTC. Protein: CASSVLAASYEQYF.

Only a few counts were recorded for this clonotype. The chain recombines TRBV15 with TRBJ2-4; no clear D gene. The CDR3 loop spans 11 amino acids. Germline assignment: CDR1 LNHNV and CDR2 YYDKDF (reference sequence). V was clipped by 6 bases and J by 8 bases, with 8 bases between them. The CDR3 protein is CATRRSDIQYF. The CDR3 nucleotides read TGTGCCACCAGAAGGTCGGACATTCAGTACTTC. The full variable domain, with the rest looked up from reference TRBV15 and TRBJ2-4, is DAMVIQNPRYQVTQFGKPVTLSCSQTLNHNVMYWYQQKSSQAPKLLFHYYDKDFNNEADTPDNFQSRRPNTSFCFLDIRSPGLGDTAMYLCATRRSDIQYFGAGTRLSVL.

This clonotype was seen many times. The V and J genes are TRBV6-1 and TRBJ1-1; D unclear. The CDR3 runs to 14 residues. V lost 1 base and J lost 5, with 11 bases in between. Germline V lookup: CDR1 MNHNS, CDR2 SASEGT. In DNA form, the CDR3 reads TGTGCCAGCAGTGAAGGGAAGGGTGGGACTGAAGCTTTCTTT. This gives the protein CASSEGKGGTEAFF.

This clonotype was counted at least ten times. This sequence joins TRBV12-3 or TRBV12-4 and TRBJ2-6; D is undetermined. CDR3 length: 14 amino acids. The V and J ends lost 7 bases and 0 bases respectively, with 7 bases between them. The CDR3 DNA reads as TGTGCCAGCAATTGGGACTCTGGGGCCAACGTCCTGACTTTC. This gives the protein CASNWDSGANVLTF.

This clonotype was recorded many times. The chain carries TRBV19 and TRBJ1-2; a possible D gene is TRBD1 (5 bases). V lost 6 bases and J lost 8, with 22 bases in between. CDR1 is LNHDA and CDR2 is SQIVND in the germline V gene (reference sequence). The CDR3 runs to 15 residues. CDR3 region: CASRQANVGRKGYTF. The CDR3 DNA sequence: TGTGCCAGTAGACAGGCAAACGTGGGTCGAAAAGGCTACACCTTC.

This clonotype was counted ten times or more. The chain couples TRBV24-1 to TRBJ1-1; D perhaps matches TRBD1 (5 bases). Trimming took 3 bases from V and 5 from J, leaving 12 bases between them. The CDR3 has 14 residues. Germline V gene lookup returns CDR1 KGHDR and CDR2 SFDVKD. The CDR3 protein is CATSDRDGQTEAFF. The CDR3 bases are TGTGCCACCAGTGATCGGGACGGCCAGACTGAAGCTTTCTTT.

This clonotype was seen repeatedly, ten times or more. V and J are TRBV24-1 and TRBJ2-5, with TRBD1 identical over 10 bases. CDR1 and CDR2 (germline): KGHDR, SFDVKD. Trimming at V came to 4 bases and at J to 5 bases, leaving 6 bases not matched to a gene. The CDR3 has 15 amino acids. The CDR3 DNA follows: TGTGCCACCAGTGAAGGGACAGGGGAGGTCGAGACCCAGTACTTC. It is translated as CATSEGTGEVETQYF.

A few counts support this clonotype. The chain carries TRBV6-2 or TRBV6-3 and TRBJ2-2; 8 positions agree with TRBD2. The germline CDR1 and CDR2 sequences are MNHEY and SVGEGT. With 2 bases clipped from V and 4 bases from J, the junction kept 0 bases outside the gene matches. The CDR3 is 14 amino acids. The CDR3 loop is CASSYAGGTGELFF. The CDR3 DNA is TGTGCCAGCAGTTACGCGGGAGGCACCGGGGAGCTGTTTTTT.

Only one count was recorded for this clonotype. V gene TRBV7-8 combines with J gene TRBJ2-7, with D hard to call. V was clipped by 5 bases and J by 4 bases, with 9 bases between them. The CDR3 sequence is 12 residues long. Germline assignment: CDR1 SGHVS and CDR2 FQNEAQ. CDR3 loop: CASSPLKYEQYF. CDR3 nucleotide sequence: TGTGCCAGCAGCCCCTTGAAGTACGAGCAGTACTTC.